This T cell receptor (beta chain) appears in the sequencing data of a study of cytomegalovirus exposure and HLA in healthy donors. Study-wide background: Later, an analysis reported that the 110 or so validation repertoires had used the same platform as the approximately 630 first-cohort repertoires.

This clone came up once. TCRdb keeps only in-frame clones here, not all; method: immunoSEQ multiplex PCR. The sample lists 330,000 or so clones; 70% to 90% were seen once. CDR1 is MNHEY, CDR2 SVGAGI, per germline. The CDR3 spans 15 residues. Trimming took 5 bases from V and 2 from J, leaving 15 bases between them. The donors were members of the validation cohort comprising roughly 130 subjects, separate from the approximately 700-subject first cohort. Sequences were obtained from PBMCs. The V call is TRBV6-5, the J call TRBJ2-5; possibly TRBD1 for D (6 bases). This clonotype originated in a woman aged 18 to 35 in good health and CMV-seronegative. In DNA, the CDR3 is TGTGCCAGCAGTAGGGGGAGTATTATTCAAGAGACCCAGTACTTC. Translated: CASSRGSIIQETQYF.